Sequencing of this T cell receptor (beta chain) was carried out in a study of cytomegalovirus exposure and HLA in healthy donors. Study-wide results and caveats: DRB1 had the most TCR associations and HLA-C the fewest, a later analysis found, with rates varying by HLA locus. CMV antigen specificity of a few CMV-associated chains was confirmed in vitro.

The CDR3 sequence is 16 residues long. CDR1 is MDHEN, CDR2 SYDVKM, per germline. V gave up 5 bases and J gave up 1 base, with 15 bases separating them. The PCR employed 60 Vbeta primers together with 13 Jbeta primers. Clones were sequenced by immunoSEQ multiplex PCR, and TCRdb holds only the in-frame ones, with some missing. The data hold roughly 200,000 clones, with roughly four fifths observed a single time. With respect to this clone: What it binds is unknown.

Sequenced sample: PBMCs. J is TRBJ2-4 and V is TRBV28, with D perhaps TRBD2 (6 bases). This sequence originates from a woman in her thirties or forties in good health and CMV-seronegative. CDR3 residues: CASSKKGGVAKNIQYF. CDR3 DNA: TGTGCCAGCAGTAAGAAAGGAGGGGTGGCCAAAAACATTCAGTACTTC.